These 7 T cell receptor beta chains were all obtained from the same sample, sequenced in a study of CD8+ T cells in alopecia areata. Documented treatment: oral pan-JAK inhibitor, 5-10 mg twice daily. RNA was extracted and reverse transcribed into cDNA as the sequencing template. Data came from immunoSEQ multiplex PCR; TCRdb stores just in-frame clones and leaves some out. The repertoire holds about 140,000 clones, about 88% seen once, with approximately 13% in the top ten. This material consisted of CD8+ T cells sorted from blood, taken at week 4, from a patient treated with tofacitinib. These receptors all come from a human donor with alopecia areata.

CDR3 sequence: CASSPPWLPDHNTQYF. In DNA form, the CDR3 reads TGTGCCAGCTCACCACCGTGGTTGCCCGACCATAATACGCAGTATTTT. The J gene is TRBJ2-3, the V gene TRBV18; D gene ambiguous. Germline CDR1 and CDR2: KGHSH and LQKENI. The V end was cut by 0 bases, the J end by 7 bases, with 17 bases between. CDR3 length equals 16 residues.

The J gene is TRBJ2-7, the V gene TRBV29-1; D unresolved. Trimming pared 2 bases from V and 0 bases from J, leaving 5 bases between. Germline V gives CDR1 SQVTM, CDR2 ANQGSEA. The CDR3 has 12 residues. The CDR3 here is CSVETDSYEQYF. The DNA for the CDR3 is TGCAGCGTTGAAACGGACTCCTACGAGCAGTACTTC.

The J gene is TRBJ2-7, the V gene TRBV25-1, with D possibly being TRBD1 or TRBD2 (6 bases each). Germline V gene sequence: CDR1 MGHDK, CDR2 SYGVNS. This CDR3 has 15 residues. V was shortened by 3 bases and J by 0 bases, with 12 bases between the two germline ends. DNA for the CDR3: TGTGCCAGCAGTGAGGCGGGACACCCCTCCTACGAGCAGTACTTC. This translates into CASSEAGHPSYEQYF.

This clone was seen more than once but under ten times. This sequence joins TRBV11-2 and TRBJ2-1; TRBD2 is a possible D gene (6 bases). V was pared by 3 bases and J by 5 bases, with 14 bases between. The germline V gene has CDR1 SGHAT and CDR2 FQNNGV. CDR3 size: 15 residues. The CDR3 is CASSFDWGEDNEQFF. The DNA for the CDR3 is TGTGCCAGCAGCTTCGATTGGGGGGAGGACAATGAGCAGTTCTTC.

V and J are TRBV7-6 and TRBJ1-5; D possibly corresponds to TRBD1 (5 bases). Germline V gene sequence: CDR1 SGHVS, CDR2 FNYEAQ. The CDR3 has 14 residues. Trimming cost V 5 bases and J 8 bases, with 16 bases left between them. CDR3 in DNA: TGTGCCAGCAGCCTCGACCAGGGCCAGGAGCCCCAGCATTTT. Encoded protein: CASSLDQGQEPQHF. Full variable domain (rest looked up from reference TRBV7-6 and TRBJ1-5): GAGVSQSPRYKVTKRGQDVALRCDPISGHVSLYWYRQALGQGPEFLTYFNYEAQQDKSGLPNDRFSAERPEGSISTLTIQRTEQRDSAMYRCASSLDQGQEPQHFGDGTRLSIL.

The chain recombines TRBV27 with TRBJ2-7; 12 nucleotides align to TRBD2. The germline V gene encodes CDR1 MNHEY and CDR2 SMNVEV (reference sequence). The CDR3 sequence is 16 residues long. Trimming at V came to 0 bases and at J to 7 bases, leaving 7 bases not matched to a gene. The CDR3 bases are TGTGCCAGCAGTTTATCTAGACTAGCGGGAGTTTTGGAGCAGTACTTC. It yields the protein CASSLSRLAGVLEQYF.

The CDR3 DNA reads TGTGCCAGTAGTATTCTCCCCGGTAGCGGGGGGAGATGGGATACGCAGTATTTT. This encodes CASSILPGSGGRWDTQYF. The chain joins TRBV19 to TRBJ2-3, with TRBD2 identical over 10 bases. The germline V gene has CDR1 LNHDA and CDR2 SQIVND (reference sequence). The V gene end was trimmed by 3 bases and the J gene end by 6 bases; junction bases not matched to a gene: 15. This CDR3 has 18 amino acids. The full variable domain, with the rest looked up from reference TRBV19 and TRBJ2-3, is DGGITQSPKYLFRKEGQNVTLSCEQNLNHDAMYWYRQDPGQGLRLIYYSQIVNDFQKGDIAEGYSVSREKKESFPLTVTSAQKNPTAFYLCASSILPGSGGRWDTQYFGPGTRLTVL.